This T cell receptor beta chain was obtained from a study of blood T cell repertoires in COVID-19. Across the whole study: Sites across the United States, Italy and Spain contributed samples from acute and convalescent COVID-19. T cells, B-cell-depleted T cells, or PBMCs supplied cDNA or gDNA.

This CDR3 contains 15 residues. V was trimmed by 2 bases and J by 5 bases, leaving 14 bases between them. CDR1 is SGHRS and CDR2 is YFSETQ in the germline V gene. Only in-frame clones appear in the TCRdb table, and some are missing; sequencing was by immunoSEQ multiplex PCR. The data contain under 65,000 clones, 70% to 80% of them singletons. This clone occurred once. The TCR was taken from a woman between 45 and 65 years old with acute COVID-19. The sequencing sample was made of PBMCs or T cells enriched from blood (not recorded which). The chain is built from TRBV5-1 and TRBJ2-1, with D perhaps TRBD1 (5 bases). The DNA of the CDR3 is TGCGCCAGCAGCTTTGACAGCCCATTCGACAATGAGCAGTTCTTC. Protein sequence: CASSFDSPFDNEQFF.